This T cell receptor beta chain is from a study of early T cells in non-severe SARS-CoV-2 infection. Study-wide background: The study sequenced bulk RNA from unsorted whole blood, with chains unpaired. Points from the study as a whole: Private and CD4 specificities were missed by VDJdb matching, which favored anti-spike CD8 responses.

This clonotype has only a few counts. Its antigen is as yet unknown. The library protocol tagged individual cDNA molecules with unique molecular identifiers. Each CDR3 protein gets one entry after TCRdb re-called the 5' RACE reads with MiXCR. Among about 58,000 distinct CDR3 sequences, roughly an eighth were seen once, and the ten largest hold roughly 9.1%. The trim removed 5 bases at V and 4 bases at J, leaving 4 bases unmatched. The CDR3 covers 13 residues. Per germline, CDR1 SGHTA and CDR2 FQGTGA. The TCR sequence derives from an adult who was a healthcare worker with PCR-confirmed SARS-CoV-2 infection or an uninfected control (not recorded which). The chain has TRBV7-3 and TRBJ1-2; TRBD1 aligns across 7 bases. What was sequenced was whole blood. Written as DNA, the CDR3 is TGTGCCAGCAGCCCCGGGACAGCCTATGGCTACACCTTC. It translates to CASSPGTAYGYTF.